These 32 T cell receptor beta chains were all obtained from the same sample, sequenced in a study of blood T cell repertoires in COVID-19. Profiled with immunoSEQ multiplex PCR; TCRdb holds only in-frame clones, not every one. Of some 150,000 clones in the sample, roughly nine tenths are singletons; the top ten hold about 10%. The sample was peripheral blood. The receptor source for this set is a woman aged 55-69 years with COVID-19, enrolled during active disease.

J is TRBJ2-7 and V is TRBV5-8, with 10 bases fitting TRBD2. Germline V gene sequence: CDR1 SGHTS, CDR2 YDEGEE. V trimming: 10 bases; J trimming: 3 bases; junction bases outside the gene matches: 7. The CDR3 loop spans 13 amino acids. The CDR3: CAAYSGRNYEQYF. The CDR3 bases are TGTGCCGCCTATAGCGGGAGGAACTACGAGCAGTACTTC.

The chain employs TRBV12-3 or TRBV12-4 and TRBJ2-2; unclear D gene. The CDR3 is 12 residues long. Trimming took off 5 bases at V and 10 bases at J, with 11 bases between the two ends. Here the CDR3 reads CASSPQSAELFF. DNA of the CDR3: TGTGCCAGCAGTCCCCAGTCCGCGGAGCTGTTTTTT.

The chain combines TRBV9 with TRBJ2-1, with D perhaps matching TRBD2 (5 bases). Germline-derived CDR1 and CDR2 are SGDLS and YYNGEE. The CDR3 length is 14 residues. Trimming shortened V by 3 bases and J by 8 bases, and 15 bases separated the two germline ends. In DNA, the CDR3 is TGTGCCAGCAGCGCCCTTCCTAGCTCGCATGAGCAGTTCTTC. Its translation is CASSALPSSHEQFF.

V gene TRBV30 combines with J gene TRBJ2-2; 8 bases are shared with TRBD1. The junction had 3 bases not matched to a gene; V was cut back by 0 bases and J by 3 bases. CDR1 and CDR2 (germline): GTSNPN, SVGIG (reference sequence). The CDR3 is 15 residues long. Here the CDR3 DNA reads TGTGCCTGGAGTGTTCCGGGACAGGACACCGGGGAGCTGTTTTTT. Its protein product is CAWSVPGQDTGELFF.

The chain combines TRBV19 with TRBJ1-1, with 7 bases that match TRBD1. J gave up 0 bases and V 1 base, and 11 bases lay outside the gene matches. Germline V gene lookup returns CDR1 LNHDA and CDR2 SQIVND (reference sequence). The CDR3 extends over 18 amino acids. CDR3 coding DNA: TGTGCCAGTAGTATAGCGGGGGCAGGGGACAGCATGAACACTGAAGCTTTCTTT. Protein product: CASSIAGAGDSMNTEAFF.

The chain is built from TRBV28 and TRBJ1-4, with 10 nucleotides matching TRBD1. Trimming took 5 bases from V and 8 from J; bases not matched to a gene: 8. Germline CDR1 MDHEN, CDR2 SYDVKM. The CDR3 runs to 15 residues. CDR3 loop: CASSQEGQGSEKLFF. The DNA of the CDR3 is TGTGCCAGCAGTCAAGAGGGACAGGGGAGCGAAAAACTGTTTTTT.

The chain recombines TRBV4-3 with TRBJ1-3; TRBD1 aligns across 9 bases. The CDR3 has 16 residues. In germline, CDR1 is LGHNA, CDR2 YSLEER. Trimming at V came to 1 base and at J to 4 bases, leaving 5 bases not matched to a gene. The CDR3 bases are TGCGCCAGCAGCCAAGCCGACAGGGGGTTGGGAAACACCATATATTTT. Amino acids: CASSQADRGLGNTIYF.

The rearrangement joins TRBV7-2 to TRBJ1-5; possible D gene TRBD1, 5 bases. Germline lookup yields CDR1 SGHTA and CDR2 FQGNSA. Deletions cut 5 bases from V and 4 bases from J, with 24 bases between. This CDR3 comprises 18 residues. The DNA for the CDR3 is TGTGCCAGCAGCGCCCCGGCCGGGACTCTAACCTTTAATCAGCCCCAGCATTTT. As protein: CASSAPAGTLTFNQPQHF.

This clone has just one count. The chain employs TRBV20-1 and TRBJ1-5, with D unclear. V was trimmed by 3 bases and J by 6 bases, leaving 18 bases between them. Germline assignment: CDR1 DFQATT and CDR2 SNEGSKA (reference sequence). CDR3 length: 15 amino acids. The CDR3 sequence: CSASSATERGQPQHF. CDR3 coding DNA: TGCAGTGCTAGTTCGGCGACGGAGCGGGGTCAGCCCCAGCATTTT.

This clone has only one observation. This chain joins TRBV19 and TRBJ1-5; no firm D call. In germline, CDR1 is LNHDA, CDR2 SQIVND (reference sequence). The CDR3 spans 13 residues. Trimming pared 8 bases from V and 5 bases from J, leaving 13 bases between. CDR3 protein: CASSDVRDQPQHF. The CDR3 DNA reads TGTGCCAGTTCCGACGTGAGGGATCAGCCCCAGCATTTT.

The chain links TRBV9 to TRBJ1-2; possible D gene TRBD1, 5 bases. Germline assignment: CDR1 SGDLS and CDR2 YYNGEE. The CDR3 runs 16 residues. The V and J ends lost 0 bases and 2 bases respectively, with 14 bases between them. The CDR3 DNA reads as TGTGCCAGCAGCGTAGGGGCGGGACGACGGAACTATGGCTACACCTTC. Protein: CASSVGAGRRNYGYTF.

V is TRBV5-6 and J is TRBJ1-1; D uncertain. CDR1 is SGHDT, CDR2 YYEEEE, per germline. With 2 bases removed from V and 2 bases from J, the gap between germline ends came to 7 bases. The CDR3 runs 13 residues. The DNA of the CDR3 is TGTGCCAGCAGCTTTGGGAGAAACACTGAAGCTTTCTTT. It encodes CASSFGRNTEAFF.

The chain employs TRBV6-1 and TRBJ2-5; the match to TRBD1 covers 7 bases. Germline CDR1 reads MNHNS; CDR2 reads SASEGT. Trimming took 2 bases from V and 13 from J; bases not matched to a gene: 10. The CDR3 is 13 residues long. The CDR3 DNA sequence: TGTGCCAGCAGTGAAAACCGACCGGGACAGAGGTACTTC. Amino acid sequence: CASSENRPGQRYF.

The V and J genes are TRBV30 and TRBJ2-7; TRBD2 is a possible D gene (6 bases). The V and J ends lost 1 base and 2 bases respectively, with 15 bases between them. Per germline, CDR1 GTSNPN and CDR2 SVGIG (reference sequence). The CDR3 sequence is 15 residues long. CDR3 DNA sequence: TGTGCCTGGAGTGCGGGACTTCTCCCCCCCTACGAGCAGTACTTC. Protein sequence: CAWSAGLLPPYEQYF.

V is TRBV13 and J is TRBJ2-7; tentative D call: TRBD1 (5 bases). Germline CDR1 PRHDT, CDR2 FYEKMQ (reference sequence). The CDR3 contains 14 residues. Trimming removed 2 bases at V and 1 base at J, with 9 bases between. CDR3 coding DNA: TGTGCCAGCAGCTTAAGTTCAGGGTCCTACGAGCAGTACTTC. Translating gives CASSLSSGSYEQYF. Based on the CDR3 plus reference TRBV13 and TRBJ2-7, the full variable domain is AAGVIQSPRHLIKEKRETATLKCYPIPRHDTVYWYQQGPGQDPQFLISFYEKMQSDKGSIPDRFSAQQFSDYHSELNMSSLELGDSALYFCASSLSSGSYEQYFGPGTRLTVT.

This chain connects TRBV10-1 to TRBJ2-1, with D perhaps matching TRBD2 (5 bases). The CDR3 contains 12 residues. The germline V and J ends were trimmed by 3 bases and 9 bases, with 9 bases remaining between them. The germline V gene encodes CDR1 WNHNN and CDR2 SYGVQD (reference sequence). The CDR3 coding sequence is TGCGCCAGCAGTGACTCTCTAGCTGAGCAGTTCTTC. Translated: CASSDSLAEQFF.

This clone has only one observation. V is TRBV30 and J is TRBJ1-2; D is possibly TRBD1 (5 bases). Germline V gene data show CDR1 as GTSNPN and CDR2 as SVGIG (reference sequence). V shed 2 bases and J shed 3 bases, with 10 bases lying between them. The CDR3 is 13 amino acids. The CDR3 region has the DNA TGTGCCTGGAGTACCCAGGGCGACTATGGCTACACCTTC. It encodes CAWSTQGDYGYTF.

The gene calls are TRBV5-1 and TRBJ1-2, with unresolved D. The germline gives CDR1 SGHRS, CDR2 YFSETQ. V dropped 2 bases and J dropped 0 bases, with 17 bases sitting between them. The CDR3 length is 17 residues. The CDR3 sequence: CASSFLRTDSANYGYTF. The CDR3 nucleotides read TGCGCCAGCAGCTTCCTCAGGACTGATTCAGCTAACTATGGCTACACCTTC. Together with reference TRBV5-1 and TRBJ1-2, the CDR3 gives the full variable domain: KAGVTQTPRYLIKTRGQQVTLSCSPISGHRSVSWYQQTPGQGLQFLFEYFSETQRNKGNFPGRFSGRQFSNSRSEMNVSTLELGDSALYLCASSFLRTDSANYGYTFGSGTRLTVV.

The chain uses TRBV10-1 and TRBJ2-7, with 7 bases that match TRBD1. This CDR3 contains 14 residues. Germline assignment: CDR1 WNHNN and CDR2 SYGVQD (reference sequence). Trimming removed 3 bases from V and 5 bases from J; junction bases left unmatched: 7. CDR3: CASSDQTGRDEQYF. CDR3 coding DNA: TGCGCCAGCAGTGATCAGACAGGGAGAGACGAGCAGTACTTC.

The rearrangement joins TRBV5-1 to TRBJ2-2; 7 bases map to TRBD2. V lost 4 bases to trimming and J lost 1 base; unmatched junction nucleotides: 7. Germline CDR1 reads SGHRS; CDR2 reads YFSETQ. The CDR3 is 16 residues long. The CDR3 DNA follows: TGCGCCAGCAGCCGTTTGGCTAGCGGGAACACCGGGGAGCTGTTTTTT. It translates to CASSRLASGNTGELFF.

This rearrangement joins TRBV5-5 to TRBJ2-7, with TRBD2 matching over 12 bases. The germline V gene encodes CDR1 SGHKS and CDR2 YYEKEE (reference sequence). V lost 6 bases to trimming and J lost 2 bases; unmatched junction nucleotides: 9. This CDR3 region has 16 residues. The CDR3 sequence is CASTYDLAGGPYEQYF. DNA of the CDR3: TGTGCCAGCACCTATGATCTAGCGGGAGGGCCCTACGAGCAGTACTTC.

The chain carries TRBV28 and TRBJ2-1; maybe TRBD1 (5 bases). The CDR3 totals 16 residues. The V gene lost 5 bases and the J gene lost 4 bases, with 18 bases spanning the gap. CDR1 is MDHEN and CDR2 is SYDVKM in the germline V gene. CDR3 sequence (DNA): TGTGCCAGCAGTCCGGACGCGCCTCAGGGTTACAATGAGCAGTTCTTC. It codes for CASSPDAPQGYNEQFF.

Only one count was recorded for this clone. V gene TRBV5-6 combines with J gene TRBJ2-4; 9 bases align to TRBD1. With 3 bases clipped from V and 6 bases from J, the junction kept 7 bases outside the gene matches. The germline V gene encodes CDR1 SGHDT and CDR2 YYEEEE. This CDR3 is built from 15 residues. The CDR3, as DNA: TGTGCCAGCAGCTCACCCACGACAGGGGGAAACATTCAGTACTTC. Its translation: CASSSPTTGGNIQYF.

The chain employs TRBV18 and TRBJ1-5, with D uncertain. In germline, CDR1 is KGHSH, CDR2 LQKENI. This CDR3 has 15 residues. The ends were cut back, 2 bases at V and 5 bases at J, with 13 bases in the middle. CDR3 sequence: CASSPGQKADQPQHF. CDR3 in DNA: TGTGCCAGCTCACCAGGGCAGAAAGCCGATCAGCCCCAGCATTTT.

This clone was observed a single time. The rearrangement joins TRBV7-2 to TRBJ2-7; tentatively, D is TRBD2 (5 bases). The CDR3 runs 14 residues. The V end was cut by 2 bases, the J end by 4 bases, with 12 bases between. Germline V gives CDR1 SGHTA, CDR2 FQGNSA. The CDR3: CASSLTGGEYEQYF. CDR3 nucleotides: TGTGCCAGCAGCTTAACCGGAGGTGAATACGAGCAGTACTTC.

The chain joins TRBV28 to TRBJ2-7; possibly TRBD2 for D (5 bases). CDR1 and CDR2 from the germline V gene are MDHEN and SYDVKM. The CDR3 contains 13 residues. The V gene lost 3 bases and the J gene lost 2 bases, with 8 bases spanning the gap. CDR3 residues: CASSFGRAYEQYF. For the CDR3, the DNA is TGTGCCAGCAGTTTTGGGAGAGCCTACGAGCAGTACTTC.

Here the CDR3 reads CASRGTGTGRVQPQHF. The CDR3 DNA is TGTGCCAGCAGGGGGACCGGGACAGGTCGCGTTCAGCCCCAGCATTTT. V and J are TRBV28 and TRBJ1-5; TRBD1 matches at 8 bases. The V gene's germline CDR1 is MDHEN and CDR2 SYDVKM. V lost 6 bases to trimming and J lost 6 bases; unmatched junction nucleotides: 13. The length of the CDR3 is 16 residues.

V is TRBV7-2 and J is TRBJ2-7; 8 bases match TRBD2. The CDR3 sequence is 17 residues long. Germline-derived CDR1 and CDR2 are SGHTA and FQGNSA. J gave up 0 bases and V 1 base, and 8 bases lay outside the gene matches. DNA for the CDR3: TGTGCCAGCAGCTTAGTAGGTGGTAGCGGGGACTCCTACGAGCAGTACTTC. Its translation is CASSLVGGSGDSYEQYF.

This chain's CDR3 is CASSMGRGRVNTEAFF. In DNA, the CDR3 is TGTGCCAGTAGTATGGGCAGGGGCCGGGTGAACACTGAAGCTTTCTTT. This chain uses TRBV19 with TRBJ1-1, with D perhaps TRBD1 (6 bases). The CDR3 is made up of 16 amino acids. The V gene lost 3 bases and the J gene lost 0 bases, with 14 bases spanning the gap. Germline values: CDR1 LNHDA, CDR2 SQIVND (reference sequence).

This clone was counted a few times. The chain uses TRBV2 and TRBJ1-2, with D possibly matching TRBD1 (5 bases). There are 12 residues in the CDR3. V lost 5 bases, J lost 4 bases, and 8 bases lay in between. Germline V gives CDR1 SNHLY, CDR2 FYNNEI. Here the CDR3 DNA reads TGTGCCAGCAGTCAGGGCTTCTATGGCTACACCTTC. Its protein product is CASSQGFYGYTF.

The V gene is TRBV5-1, the J gene TRBJ1-2; possible D gene TRBD1, 6 bases. Germline values: CDR1 SGHRS, CDR2 YFSETQ. The ends were cut back, 4 bases at V and 4 bases at J, with 11 bases in the middle. This CDR3 is 13 amino acids long. The CDR3 nucleotides read TGCGCCAGCAGCCTTGGACAGAGCTATGGCTACACCTTC. It is translated as CASSLGQSYGYTF.

The V gene is TRBV5-1, the J gene TRBJ2-3, with TRBD2 matching over 9 bases. V was pared by 0 bases and J by 6 bases, with 8 bases of the junction left unmatched. In germline, CDR1 is SGHRS, CDR2 YFSETQ. The CDR3 loop spans 16 amino acids. The CDR3 region has the DNA TGCGCCAGCAGCTTGGCACTTAGCGGGAGCGGGGATACGCAGTATTTT. It codes for CASSLALSGSGDTQYF.